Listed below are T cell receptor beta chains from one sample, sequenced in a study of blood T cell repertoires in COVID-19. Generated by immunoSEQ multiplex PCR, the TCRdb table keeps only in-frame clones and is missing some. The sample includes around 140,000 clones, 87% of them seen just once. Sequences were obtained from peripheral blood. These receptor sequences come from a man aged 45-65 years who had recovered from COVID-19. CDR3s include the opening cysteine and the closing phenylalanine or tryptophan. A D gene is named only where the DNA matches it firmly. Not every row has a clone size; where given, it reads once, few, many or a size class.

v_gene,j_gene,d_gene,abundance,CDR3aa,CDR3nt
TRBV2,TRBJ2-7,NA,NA,CASSEARGTTYEQYF,TGTGCCAGCAGTGAAGCAAGGGGAACTACCTACGAGCAGTACTTC
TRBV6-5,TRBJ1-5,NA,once,CASSQDRTIQPQHF,TGTGCCAGCAGCCAAGACAGAACAATCCAGCCCCAGCATTTT
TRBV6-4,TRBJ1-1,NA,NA,CASSPRGRVNTEAFF,TGTGCCAGCAGTCCCAGGGGCAGGGTGAACACTGAAGCTTTCTTT
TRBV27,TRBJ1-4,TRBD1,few,CASSLGGQANEKLFF,TGTGCCAGCAGTTTAGGGGGACAGGCTAATGAAAAACTGTTTTTT
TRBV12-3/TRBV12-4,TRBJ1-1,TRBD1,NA,CASSLRGLEAFF,TGTGCCAGCAGTTTAAGGGGGCTTGAAGCTTTCTTT
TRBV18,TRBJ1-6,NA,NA,CASSDELRYNSPLHF,TGTGCCAGCTCAGATGAGCTCAGGTATAATTCACCCCTCCACTTT
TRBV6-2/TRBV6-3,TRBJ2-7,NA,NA,CASSYSTEYEQYF,TGTGCCAGCAGTTACTCGACAGAATACGAGCAGTACTTC
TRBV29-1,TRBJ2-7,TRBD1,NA,CSVVTTGGSYEQYF,TGCAGCGTTGTGACCACAGGGGGCTCCTACGAGCAGTACTTC
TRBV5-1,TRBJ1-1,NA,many,CASSVRGMNTEAFF,TGCGCCAGCAGCGTCAGGGGCATGAACACTGAAGCTTTCTTT
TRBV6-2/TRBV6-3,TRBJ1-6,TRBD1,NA,CASSSLQGVYSPLHF,TGTGCCAGCAGTTCCTTACAGGGGGTGTATTCACCCCTCCACTTT
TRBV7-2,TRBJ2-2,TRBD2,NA,CASSLGPLAGGNTGELFF,TGTGCCAGCAGCTTGGGCCCACTAGCGGGGGGGAACACCGGGGAGCTGTTTTTT
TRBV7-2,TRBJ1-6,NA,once,CASSIQGVRNSPLHF,TGTGCCAGCAGCATCCAGGGCGTTAGGAATTCACCCCTCCACTTT
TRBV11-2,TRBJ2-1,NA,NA,CASSLGRLAGLNNEQFF,TGTGCCAGCAGCTTGGGCCGGCTGGCGGGACTGAACAATGAGCAGTTCTTC
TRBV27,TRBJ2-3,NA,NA,CASSAQDSTDTQYF,TGTGCCAGCAGTGCCCAGGACTCCACAGATACGCAGTATTTT
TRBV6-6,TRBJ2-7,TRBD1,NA,CASSLGQGTNEQYF,TGTGCCAGCAGTTTGGGACAGGGGACGAACGAGCAGTACTTC
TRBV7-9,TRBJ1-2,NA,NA,CASSPGFYGYTF,TGTGCCAGCAGCCCAGGGTTCTATGGCTACACCTTC
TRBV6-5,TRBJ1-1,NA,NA,CASSYSGINTEAFF,TGTGCCAGCAGTTACTCCGGGATTAACACTGAAGCTTTCTTT
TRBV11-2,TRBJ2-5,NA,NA,CASSLGRGHYQETQYF,TGTGCCAGCAGCTTAGGCAGGGGCCACTACCAAGAGACCCAGTACTTC
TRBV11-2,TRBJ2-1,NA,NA,CASSQGGNEQFF,TGTGCCAGCAGCCAGGGTGGCAATGAGCAGTTCTTC
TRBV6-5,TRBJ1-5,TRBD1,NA,CASSPVGQGVQPQHF,TGTGCCAGCAGTCCGGTGGGACAGGGGGTTCAGCCCCAGCATTTT
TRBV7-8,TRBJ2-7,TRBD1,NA,CASSLFFLGDRPYEQYF,TGTGCCAGCAGCTTATTCTTTTTGGGGGACAGGCCCTACGAGCAGTACTTC
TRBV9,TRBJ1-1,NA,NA,CASSPTTGKGTEAFF,TGTGCCAGCAGCCCCACCACAGGGAAGGGCACTGAAGCTTTCTTT
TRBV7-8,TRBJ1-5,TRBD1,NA,CASSPGGNSNQPQHF,TGTGCCAGCAGCCCAGGGGGGAATAGCAATCAGCCCCAGCATTTT
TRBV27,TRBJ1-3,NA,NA,CASSLLSGNTIYF,TGTGCCAGCAGTTTACTTTCTGGAAACACCATATATTTT